These 23 T cell receptor beta chains were all obtained from the same sample, sequenced in a study of early stage breast cancer tumors. Profiled with immunoSEQ multiplex PCR; TCRdb holds only in-frame clones, not every one. This sample yields about 72,000 clones, of which under 85% are seen a single time; 3.5% belongs to the top ten. What was sequenced was blood. The receptors originated from a person aged 55 to 75 with breast cancer.

The chain is built from TRBV5-4 and TRBJ2-2; no firm D call. The V and J ends lost 5 bases and 0 bases respectively, with 14 bases between them. The CDR3 is made up of 16 amino acids. From germline, CDR1 is SGHNT and CDR2 YYREEE (reference sequence). The chain's CDR3 is CASRYEMFANTGELFF. DNA of the CDR3: TGTGCCAGCAGATATGAGATGTTCGCGAACACCGGGGAGCTGTTTTTT.

This sequence joins TRBV6-6 and TRBJ2-7; a possible D gene is TRBD2 (5 bases). V was pared by 2 bases and J by 7 bases, with 12 bases between. The length of the CDR3 is 13 residues. Looked up from germline, CDR1 is MNHNY and CDR2 is SVGAGI (reference sequence). The CDR3 nucleotides read TGTGCCAGCAGTTACCGGCCGGGCGGGGAGCAGTACTTC. Its translation: CASSYRPGGEQYF.

The gene calls are TRBV19 and TRBJ2-6; unclear D gene. The CDR3 length is 13 residues. Trimming stripped 10 bases from V and 4 bases from J, with 11 bases between. Germline V gene sequence: CDR1 LNHDA, CDR2 SQIVND (reference sequence). CDR3 DNA sequence: TGTGCCACCAAGATGAGCGGGGCCAACGTCCTGACTTTC. Translating gives CATKMSGANVLTF.

In this sample, this clone turned up a few times. The genes are TRBV4-3 and TRBJ1-5, with 7 bases fitting TRBD1. The V gene's germline CDR1 is LGHNA and CDR2 YSLEER. The junction had 5 bases not matched to a gene; V was cut back by 5 bases and J by 7 bases. There are 13 residues in the CDR3. For the CDR3, the DNA is TGCGCCAGCAGCACAGACAGGGTCCAGCCCCAGCATTTT. This translates into CASSTDRVQPQHF.

This chain links TRBV6-6 with TRBJ1-2; 8 bases fit TRBD1. This CDR3 comprises 14 residues. V was clipped by 4 bases and J by 7 bases; unmatched bases: 8. CDR1 and CDR2 from the germline V gene are MNHNY and SVGAGI (reference sequence). The CDR3 coding sequence is TGTGCCAGCAGTTTGAGGGACAGGCTAGGTGGCTACACCTTC. This gives the protein CASSLRDRLGGYTF.

CDR3 in amino acids: CASSSGWEQFF. CDR3 DNA sequence: TGTGCCAGCAGTTCGGGCTGGGAGCAGTTCTTC. J is TRBJ2-1 and V is TRBV7-3; D is unclear. The CDR3 length is 11 residues. Trimming stripped 6 bases from V and 10 bases from J, with 10 bases between. Germline CDR1 SGHTA, CDR2 FQGTGA.

This clone turned up a few times. The rearrangement joins TRBV5-1 to TRBJ1-1, with a weak D call TRBD1 (5 bases). The germline V gene encodes CDR1 SGHRS and CDR2 YFSETQ. The CDR3 totals 12 residues. V lost 4 bases and J 2 bases, leaving 6 bases between the germline ends. The CDR3 loop is CASSQGNTEAFF. The DNA of the CDR3 is TGCGCCAGCAGCCAGGGAAACACTGAAGCTTTCTTT.

This clone was counted a single time. The chain recombines TRBV30 with TRBJ2-7; D tentatively fits TRBD1 or TRBD2 (5 bases each). CDR3 length: 11 residues. The germline gives CDR1 GTSNPN, CDR2 SVGIG (reference sequence). Trimming took 8 bases from V and 13 from J, leaving 21 bases between them. Here the CDR3 reads CAGARQGPFYF. DNA of the CDR3: TGTGCCGGCGCGCGCCAGGGACCGTTTTACTTC.

This chain joins TRBV4-1 and TRBJ1-4, with D tentatively TRBD1 (5 bases). Per germline, CDR1 MGHRA and CDR2 YSYEKL. The V and J ends lost 1 base and 7 bases respectively, with 13 bases between them. This CDR3 has 15 residues. For the CDR3, the DNA is TGCGCCAGCAGCCAAGCCGGGGGGAGTAGTGAAAAACTGTTTTTT. Translated, it gives CASSQAGGSSEKLFF.

The chain combines TRBV28 with TRBJ2-1, with D perhaps TRBD1 (5 bases). The CDR3 runs 16 residues. Trimming removed 7 bases from V and 0 bases from J, with 16 bases in between. CDR1 is MDHEN and CDR2 is SYDVKM in the germline V gene. CDR3 DNA: TGTGCCAGCACCCCGGTAGGGGAAAGCTCCTACAATGAGCAGTTCTTC. This translates into CASTPVGESSYNEQFF.

This rearrangement joins TRBV18 to TRBJ2-5; D might be TRBD1 (5 bases). This CDR3 region has 13 residues. V lost 3 bases to trimming and J lost 4 bases, with 9 bases between them. Germline CDR1 reads KGHSH; CDR2 reads LQKENI. The CDR3 DNA sequence: TGTGCCAGCTCACCTCAGGGCAGAGAGACCCAGTACTTC. It translates to CASSPQGRETQYF.

CDR3 sequence: CASSVASRGTEAFF. CDR3 coding DNA: TGTGCCAGCAGCGTAGCAAGTAGGGGCACTGAAGCTTTCTTT. V and J are TRBV9 and TRBJ1-1, with D tentatively TRBD1 (5 bases). The length of the CDR3 is 14 residues. Germline V gives CDR1 SGDLS, CDR2 YYNGEE. Trimming cost V 0 bases and J 4 bases, with 10 bases left between them.

This chain connects TRBV27 to TRBJ1-6, with D uncertain. The CDR3 extends over 15 amino acids. Trimming took off 6 bases at V and 5 bases at J, with 14 bases between the two ends. The V gene's germline CDR1 is MNHEY and CDR2 SMNVEV (reference sequence). CDR3 bases: TGTGCCAGCAGGGGGTTTGGTCAGAATAATTCACCCCTCCACTTT. Its protein is CASRGFGQNNSPLHF.

The chain carries TRBV5-4 and TRBJ2-1; D is unresolved. CDR3 length: 12 amino acids. V dropped 2 bases and J dropped 6 bases, with 6 bases sitting between them. CDR1 and CDR2 (germline): SGHNT, YYREEE (reference sequence). CDR3 bases: TGTGCCAGCAGCTTTGTCGGCAATGAGCAGTTCTTC. It yields the protein CASSFVGNEQFF. Full variable domain (rest looked up from reference TRBV5-4 and TRBJ2-1): ETGVTQSPTHLIKTRGQQVTLRCSSQSGHNTVSWYQQALGQGPQFIFQYYREEENGRGNFPPRFSGLQFPNYSSELNVNALELDDSALYLCASSFVGNEQFFGPGTRLTVL.

This sequence joins TRBV5-1 and TRBJ2-1; 9 nucleotides agree with TRBD2. Trimming removed 4 bases from V and 6 bases from J; junction bases left unmatched: 8. The CDR3 consists of 15 residues. Germline V lookup: CDR1 SGHRS, CDR2 YFSETQ. The CDR3 protein is CASSESGTSPNEQFF. DNA of the CDR3: TGCGCCAGCAGCGAATCCGGGACTAGCCCCAATGAGCAGTTCTTC.

J is TRBJ2-3 and V is TRBV11-2; 8 positions match TRBD2. Trimming at V came to 5 bases and at J to 3 bases, leaving 4 bases not matched to a gene. Germline loops: CDR1 SGHAT, CDR2 FQNNGV. The CDR3 runs to 14 residues. The CDR3 DNA reads TGTGCCAGCAGCCTAGCGGGCCTGACAGATACGCAGTATTTT. It is translated as CASSLAGLTDTQYF.

The rearrangement links TRBV5-4 to TRBJ1-2; 9 nucleotides agree with TRBD1. Germline CDR1 SGHNT, CDR2 YYREEE (reference sequence). This CDR3 has 15 amino acids. V was pared by 3 bases and J by 8 bases, with 11 bases of the junction left unmatched. CDR3 DNA: TGTGCCAGCAGCTCAGGTCCCGGGACAGGGAGAGGCTACACCTTC. Its translation is CASSSGPGTGRGYTF.

This chain joins TRBV7-3 and TRBJ2-1; 9 bases map to TRBD2. The CDR3 extends over 15 amino acids. Losses at the gene ends were 1 base for V and 6 bases for J; bases not matched to a gene: 4. Germline V gives CDR1 SGHTA, CDR2 FQGTGA. The CDR3 loop is CASSLMAGGRNEQFF. The CDR3 DNA is TGTGCCAGCAGCTTAATGGCGGGAGGGCGCAATGAGCAGTTCTTC.

This clone was counted only a few times. The chain links TRBV6-1 to TRBJ2-7; tentatively, D is TRBD2 (5 bases). The length of the CDR3 is 15 residues. V was clipped by 1 base and J by 5 bases, with 15 bases between them. CDR1 is MNHNS and CDR2 is SASEGT in the germline V gene. The CDR3 sequence is CASSEGRLREHEQYF. CDR3 DNA sequence: TGTGCCAGCAGTGAAGGGAGGTTACGCGAGCACGAGCAGTACTTC.

The CDR3 DNA follows: TGTGCCAGTAGTATATTATCGGGAACGGGACGCTACGAGCAGTACTTC. Its protein product is CASSILSGTGRYEQYF. J is TRBJ2-7 and V is TRBV19; D may be TRBD1 or TRBD2 (5 bases each). V lost 2 bases, J lost 3 bases, and 17 bases lay in between. CDR1 and CDR2 (germline): LNHDA, SQIVND (reference sequence). The CDR3 has 16 amino acids.

This clone occurred once. The V and J genes are TRBV11-2 and TRBJ2-3, with TRBD2 identical over 7 bases. The germline V gene encodes CDR1 SGHAT and CDR2 FQNNGV. The J segment lost 9 bases and the V segment lost 0 bases, leaving 9 bases of the junction unmatched. The CDR3 sequence is 15 residues long. CDR3 sequence: CASSLDPTTGGTQYF. In DNA form, the CDR3 reads TGTGCCAGCAGCTTAGATCCGACAACCGGGGGGACGCAGTATTTT.

V gene TRBV19 combines with J gene TRBJ1-6; 10 bases map to TRBD1. V shed 9 bases and J 7 bases; nucleotides not matched to a gene: 6. Germline CDR1 reads LNHDA; CDR2 reads SQIVND (reference sequence). The CDR3 contains 14 residues. CDR3 nucleotides: TGTGCCAGCAACCCGGGACAGGGGAATTCACCCCTCCACTTT. This translates into CASNPGQGNSPLHF.

V and J are TRBV6-5 and TRBJ2-5, with TRBD1 matching 8 bases. CDR3 length: 15 amino acids. Germline V CDR1 and CDR2: MNHEY, SVGAGI. The V and J ends lost 0 bases and 4 bases, in that order; junction bases with no gene match: 4. CDR3 amino acids: CASSYSAGGGETQYF. The CDR3 DNA reads TGTGCCAGCAGTTACTCGGCAGGGGGCGGAGAGACCCAGTACTTC.